A single sample is the source of the 24 T cell receptor beta chains below, sequenced in a study of metastatic and nonmetastatic thyroid tumors. MiXCR re-clonotyped the PCR reads for TCRdb. Found here are around 40,000 clones, about 18% of them singletons; the top ten hold roughly 5.6%. Thyroid surgery was performed in patients who had received no treatment beforehand. Sequencing was performed on blood. These receptor sequences come from a male donor with papillary thyroid cancer or a benign thyroid nodule (not recorded which). Some clones in this sample may be carry-over from other donors' samples.

On this clone itself: This likely comes from a read error, as the CDR3 has no conserved phenylalanine or tryptophan at its end. This chain joins TRBV6-5 and TRBJ1-2; the match to TRBD1 covers 8 bases. The CDR3 totals 13 residues. CDR1 and CDR2 (germline): MNHEY, SVGAGI. Unmatched junction bases numbered 6, after V lost 6 bases and J lost 6 bases. The CDR3 nucleotides are TGTGCCAGCAGCCCAGGACAGGGAGATGGCTACACCTCC. It is translated as CASSPGQGDGYTS.

This clone was seen at least ten times. The rearrangement links TRBV7-3 to TRBJ2-3; a possible D gene is TRBD2 (6 bases). The V gene lost 2 bases and the J gene lost 2 bases, with 8 bases spanning the gap. In germline, CDR1 is SGHTA, CDR2 FQGTGA. The CDR3 extends over 14 amino acids. The DNA of the CDR3 is TGTGCCAGCAGCTTACCGGGGGTCACAGATACGCAGTATTTT. This encodes CASSLPGVTDTQYF. The variable domain in full, with the rest retrieved from reference TRBV7-3 and TRBJ2-3, is GAGVSQTPSNKVTEKGKYVELRCDPISGHTALYWYRQSLGQGPEFLIYFQGTGAADDSGLPNDRFFAVRPEGSVSTLKIQRTERGDSAVYLCASSLPGVTDTQYFGPGTRLTVL.

J is TRBJ1-4 and V is TRBV3-1; the D is unclear. Germline V gives CDR1 LGHDT, CDR2 YNNKEL (reference sequence). V lost 7 bases and J lost 8, with 8 bases in between. The CDR3 extends over 11 amino acids. CDR3 DNA: TGTGCCAGCAAAATGGGGGAAAAACTGTTTTTT. The encoded protein is CASKMGEKLFF.

This clone was seen ten or more times. V gene TRBV11-1 combines with J gene TRBJ2-3, with D possibly matching TRBD2 (6 bases). The CDR3 consists of 18 residues. V was cut by 4 bases and J by 2 bases, with 22 bases left in between. Germline V gene sequence: CDR1 SGHAT, CDR2 FQDESV (reference sequence). CDR3 DNA sequence: TGTGCCAGCAGCTCTCCTGGCGGGGTTCTGGGGGACACAGATACGCAGTATTTT. Protein: CASSSPGGVLGDTDTQYF.

This rearrangement joins TRBV20-1 to TRBJ2-7; 7 positions agree with TRBD2. J gave up 2 bases and V 1 base, and 2 bases lay outside the gene matches. The germline V gene encodes CDR1 DFQATT and CDR2 SNEGSKA (reference sequence). This CDR3 contains 13 residues. CDR3 sequence reads: CSARGGTTYEQYF. In DNA, the CDR3 is TGCAGTGCTAGAGGGGGGACTACCTACGAGCAGTACTTC.

This clone was picked up many times. The CDR3 reads CASSSYGPANYGYTF. For the CDR3, the DNA is TGTGCCAGCAGCTCCTACGGCCCGGCTAACTATGGCTACACCTTC. The chain links TRBV9 to TRBJ1-2; D is ambiguous. The germline gives CDR1 SGDLS, CDR2 YYNGEE. CDR3 length: 15 residues. V lost 4 bases and J 0 bases, leaving 13 bases between the germline ends.

Details on this clone: Germline and junction disagree at one end, which may indicate a read error. The rearrangement joins TRBV6-1 to TRBJ2-6; no clear D gene. The CDR3 loop spans 13 amino acids. CDR1 and CDR2 (germline): MNHNS, SASEGT. CDR3 sequence reads: CASFGSGDNVLTF. CDR3 sequence (DNA): TGTGCAAGCTTCGGGTCTGGGGACAACGTCCTGACTTTC.

In this sample, this clone turned up many times. J is TRBJ2-5 and V is TRBV5-1, with D possibly matching TRBD1 (6 bases). The CDR3 is made up of 14 amino acids. The V end lost 6 bases, the J end lost 0 bases, and 12 bases lay between the germline ends. Germline CDR1 is SGHRS and CDR2 is YFSETQ. As DNA, the CDR3 is TGCGCCAGCAACCAACAGGGTTACCAAGAGACCCAGTACTTC. Translating it yields CASNQQGYQETQYF.

This clone has a count of ten or more. CDR3: CASSERSSGTYEQYF. The CDR3 bases are TGTGCCAGCAGTGAACGGTCTAGCGGTACCTACGAGCAGTACTTC. V and J are TRBV2 and TRBJ2-7; 7 bases agree with TRBD2. The V gene's germline CDR1 is SNHLY and CDR2 FYNNEI. The ends lost 2 bases at V and 2 bases at J; junction bases unmatched: 6. The CDR3 covers 15 residues.

Only one count was recorded for this clone. The rearrangement joins TRBV2 to TRBJ2-5; 9 positions agree with TRBD2. Trimming at V came to 1 base and at J to 4 bases, leaving 7 bases not matched to a gene. Germline CDR1 and CDR2: SNHLY and FYNNEI. CDR3 size: 16 residues. The CDR3 DNA reads as TGTGCCAGCAGTGAAGGTGAGCGGGGGGACATAGAGACCCAGTACTTC. Encoded protein: CASSEGERGDIETQYF.

This clone was detected many times. The V gene is TRBV7-3, the J gene TRBJ2-2; D not certain. Germline-derived CDR1 and CDR2 are SGHTA and FQGTGA. The CDR3 loop spans 13 amino acids. Trimming pared 5 bases from V and 9 bases from J, leaving 13 bases between. The CDR3 region has the DNA TGTGCCAGCAGCCCCTCGAGCCCCCGGGAGCTGTTTTTT. Its protein is CASSPSSPRELFF.

This clone was observed many times. The V and J genes are TRBV29-1 and TRBJ1-2; unclear D gene. Deletions cut 2 bases from V and 5 bases from J, with 12 bases between. Looked up from germline, CDR1 is SQVTM and CDR2 is ANQGSEA. CDR3 length: 13 amino acids. The CDR3 nucleotides are TGCAGCGTTGAAAACGGGCAGAATTATGGCTACACCTTC. It codes for CSVENGQNYGYTF.

Comment on this clone: Since a much larger clone is just one base distant, this may be a read error. The rearrangement links TRBV5-4 to TRBJ1-2, with 9 nucleotides matching TRBD1. The CDR3 runs 15 residues. In germline, CDR1 is SGHNT, CDR2 YYREEE (reference sequence). CDR3 sequence reads: CAISLSGTGYYGYTF. The CDR3 coding sequence is TGTGCCATCAGCTTGTCCGGGACAGGGTACTATGGCTACACCTTC.

This clone was seen repeatedly, ten times or more. V gene TRBV19 combines with J gene TRBJ2-7, with 7 bases that match TRBD2. The J segment lost 0 bases and the V segment lost 6 bases, leaving 5 bases of the junction unmatched. From germline, CDR1 is LNHDA and CDR2 SQIVND (reference sequence). The CDR3 totals 14 residues. The CDR3 coding sequence is TGTGCCAGTAGAGGAGCGGGAAGCTCCTACGAGCAGTACTTC. It yields the protein CASRGAGSSYEQYF.

The chain employs TRBV5-4 and TRBJ2-3; maybe TRBD1 (6 bases). V lost 3 bases and J 0 bases, leaving 14 bases between the germline ends. Germline CDR1 is SGHNT and CDR2 is YYREEE (reference sequence). The CDR3 is 16 residues long. The CDR3 sequence is CASSWMPGQSTDTQYF. CDR3 coding DNA: TGTGCCAGCAGCTGGATGCCGGGACAAAGCACAGATACGCAGTATTTT.

This clone appeared many times. The chain uses TRBV20-1 and TRBJ2-1, with TRBD2 matching over 8 bases. Germline CDR1 and CDR2: DFQATT and SNEGSKA (reference sequence). The J segment lost 2 bases and the V segment lost 0 bases, leaving 15 bases of the junction unmatched. The CDR3 has 19 amino acids. The CDR3 is CSARDGVASGFLTYNEQFF. In nucleotides, the CDR3 is TGCAGTGCTAGAGATGGAGTGGCTAGCGGGTTTCTGACCTACAATGAGCAGTTCTTC.

Within the sample, this clone is medium-sized (0.01 to 0.1%). The chain recombines TRBV6-1 with TRBJ1-3; D not certain. The CDR3 totals 13 residues. The germline gives CDR1 MNHNS, CDR2 SASEGT. Trimming shortened V by 4 bases and J by 2 bases, and 6 bases separated the two germline ends. The CDR3 nucleotides read TGTGCCAGCAGTGGTACGGCTGGAAACACCATATATTTT. This translates into CASSGTAGNTIYF.

This chain links TRBV20-1 with TRBJ1-1; no clear D. The V gene lost 0 bases and the J gene lost 3 bases, with 17 bases spanning the gap. The CDR3 has 16 amino acids. Germline V gives CDR1 DFQATT, CDR2 SNEGSKA (reference sequence). CDR3 loop: CSARDPGRLGDTEAFF. The CDR3 DNA sequence: TGCAGTGCTAGAGATCCCGGTAGGTTAGGTGACACTGAAGCTTTCTTT.

In this sample, this clone turned up a few times. A single base separates this from a much larger clone, so it may be a read error. The sample holds other DNA sequences that translate to the same CDR3. This rearrangement joins TRBV7-9 to TRBJ2-4; D unresolved. This CDR3 is 12 amino acids long. Deletions cut 5 bases from V and 10 bases from J, with 12 bases between. The germline V gene has CDR1 SEHNR and CDR2 FQNEAQ (reference sequence). The CDR3 nucleotides read TGTGCCAGCAGCCTCACGGATGGAATTCAGTACTTC. It translates to CASSLTDGIQYF.

In this sample, this clone turned up a few times. The junction departs from germline at one end; a sequencing error may be responsible. The chain recombines TRBV6-9 with TRBJ2-5; D gene ambiguous. Germline V CDR1 and CDR2: MNHGY, SVAAGI. The CDR3 consists of 13 residues. CDR3 amino acids: CASSLGFQGTQYF. DNA for the CDR3: TGTGCCAGCAGTTTAGGATTTCAAGGGACCCAGTACTTC.

In its sample, this clone was seen many times. The rearrangement uses TRBV2 and TRBJ2-5, with D possibly TRBD2 on 5 matching bases. CDR1 SNHLY and CDR2 FYNNEI come from the germline V gene. The CDR3 is made up of 15 amino acids. The V and J ends lost 1 base and 4 bases respectively, with 13 bases between them. In nucleotides, the CDR3 is TGTGCCAGCAGTGAAGATGGTGGAGGTGGAGAGACCCAGTACTTC. This gives the protein CASSEDGGGGETQYF.

Ten or more counts support this clone. The chain has TRBV6-4 and TRBJ1-1, with a weak D call TRBD1 (5 bases). The germline V and J ends were trimmed by 3 bases and 5 bases, with 16 bases remaining between them. Looked up from germline, CDR1 is MRHNA and CDR2 is SNTAGT. The length of the CDR3 is 15 residues. The CDR3 DNA is TGTGCCAGCAGTGAAAATGGGGGTTCAGAAACTGAAGCTTTCTTT. Translation gives CASSENGGSETEAFF.

There are many counts of this clone. J is TRBJ1-1 and V is TRBV5-6; D might be TRBD1 (6 bases). This CDR3 comprises 18 residues. V lost 2 bases and J lost 0, with 20 bases in between. The germline gives CDR1 SGHDT, CDR2 YYEEEE. The CDR3 spells CASSLRPHMRGMNTEAFF. The CDR3 DNA reads as TGTGCCAGCAGCTTACGTCCCCATATGAGGGGGATGAACACTGAAGCTTTCTTT.

This clone has a count of ten or more. The chain recombines TRBV5-4 with TRBJ2-3, with D uncertain. This CDR3 is 12 amino acids long. The V gene's germline CDR1 is SGHNT and CDR2 YYREEE (reference sequence). Trimming removed 4 bases from V and 4 bases from J, with 7 bases in between. CDR3 bases: TGTGCCAGCAGCCTCAACCCAGATACGCAGTATTTT. Translation: CASSLNPDTQYF.